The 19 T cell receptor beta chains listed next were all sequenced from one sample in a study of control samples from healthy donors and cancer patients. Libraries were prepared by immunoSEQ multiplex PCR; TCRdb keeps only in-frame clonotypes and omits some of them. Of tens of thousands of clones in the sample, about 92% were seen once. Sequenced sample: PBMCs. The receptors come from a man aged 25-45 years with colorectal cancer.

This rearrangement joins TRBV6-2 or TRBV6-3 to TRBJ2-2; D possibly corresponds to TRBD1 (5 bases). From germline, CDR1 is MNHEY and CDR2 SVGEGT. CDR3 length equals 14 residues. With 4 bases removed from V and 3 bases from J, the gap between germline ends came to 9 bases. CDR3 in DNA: TGTGCCAGCAGTTTTGTGACAGACACCGGGGAGCTGTTTTTT. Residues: CASSFVTDTGELFF.

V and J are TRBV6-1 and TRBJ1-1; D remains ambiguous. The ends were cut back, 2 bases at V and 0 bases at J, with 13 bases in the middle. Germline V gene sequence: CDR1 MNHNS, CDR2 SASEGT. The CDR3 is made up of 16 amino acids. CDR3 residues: CASSELYSRMNTEAFF. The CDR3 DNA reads TGTGCCAGCAGTGAACTTTACAGCCGAATGAACACTGAAGCTTTCTTT.

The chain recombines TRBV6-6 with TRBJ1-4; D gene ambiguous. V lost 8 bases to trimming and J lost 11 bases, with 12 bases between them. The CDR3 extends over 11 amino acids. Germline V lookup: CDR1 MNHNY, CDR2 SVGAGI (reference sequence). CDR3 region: CASVLGWKLFF. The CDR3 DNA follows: TGTGCCAGCGTCTTGGGGTGGAAACTGTTTTTT.

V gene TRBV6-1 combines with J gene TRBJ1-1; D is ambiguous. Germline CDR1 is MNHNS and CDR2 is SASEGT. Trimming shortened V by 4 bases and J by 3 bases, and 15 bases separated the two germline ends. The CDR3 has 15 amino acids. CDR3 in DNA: TGTGCCAGCAGTGCAGCTAACGGGGTGCACACTGAAGCTTTCTTT. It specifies CASSAANGVHTEAFF.

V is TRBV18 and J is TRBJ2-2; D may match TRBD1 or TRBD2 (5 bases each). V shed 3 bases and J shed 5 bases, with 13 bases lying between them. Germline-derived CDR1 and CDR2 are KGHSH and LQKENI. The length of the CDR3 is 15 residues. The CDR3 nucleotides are TGTGCCAGCTCACCTTTACAATGGGGGACCGGGGAGCTGTTTTTT. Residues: CASSPLQWGTGELFF.

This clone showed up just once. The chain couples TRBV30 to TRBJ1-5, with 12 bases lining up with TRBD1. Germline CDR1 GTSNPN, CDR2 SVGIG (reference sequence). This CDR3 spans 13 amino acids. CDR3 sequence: CALGQGADQPQHF. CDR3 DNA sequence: TGTGCGCTGGGACAGGGGGCGGATCAGCCCCAGCATTTT.

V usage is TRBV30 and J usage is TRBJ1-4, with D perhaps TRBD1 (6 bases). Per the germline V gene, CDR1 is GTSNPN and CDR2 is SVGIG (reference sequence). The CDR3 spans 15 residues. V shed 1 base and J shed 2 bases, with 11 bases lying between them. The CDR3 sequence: CAWSGDRGTNEKLFF. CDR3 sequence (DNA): TGTGCCTGGAGTGGGGATAGGGGGACTAATGAAAAACTGTTTTTT.

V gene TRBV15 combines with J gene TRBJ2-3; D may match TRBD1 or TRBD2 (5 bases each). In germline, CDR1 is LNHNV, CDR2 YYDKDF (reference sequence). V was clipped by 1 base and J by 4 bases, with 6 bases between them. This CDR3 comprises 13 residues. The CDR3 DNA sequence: TGTGCCACCAGCAGAGTGGGGGCAGATACGCAGTATTTT. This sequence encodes CATSRVGADTQYF.

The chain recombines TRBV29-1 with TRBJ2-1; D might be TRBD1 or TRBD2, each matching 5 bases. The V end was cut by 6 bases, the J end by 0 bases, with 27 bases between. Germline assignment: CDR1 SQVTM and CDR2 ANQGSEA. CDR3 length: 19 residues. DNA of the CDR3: TGCAGCGTAGAAAGTAGGAGGTATACGGGGCCGAGCTCCTACAATGAGCAGTTCTTC. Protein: CSVESRRYTGPSSYNEQFF.

CDR3 in DNA: TGTGCCAGCAGCGCATCGCAAGAGACCCAGTACTTC. This translates into CASSASQETQYF. The V and J genes are TRBV5-4 and TRBJ2-5; D not resolved. Per germline, CDR1 SGHNT and CDR2 YYREEE (reference sequence). The CDR3 contains 12 residues. V gave up 4 bases and J gave up 2 bases, with 6 bases separating them. Variable domain in full (rest from reference TRBV5-4 and TRBJ2-5): ETGVTQSPTHLIKTRGQQVTLRCSSQSGHNTVSWYQQALGQGPQFIFQYYREEENGRGNFPPRFSGLQFPNYSSELNVNALELDDSALYLCASSASQETQYFGPGTRLLVL.

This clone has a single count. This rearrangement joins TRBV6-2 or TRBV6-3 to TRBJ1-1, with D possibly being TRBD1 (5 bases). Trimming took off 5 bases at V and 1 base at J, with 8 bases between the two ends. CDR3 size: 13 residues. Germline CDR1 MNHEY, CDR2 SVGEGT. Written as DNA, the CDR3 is TGTGCCAGCAGTCCCAGGGAGAACACTGAAGCTTTCTTT. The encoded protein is CASSPRENTEAFF.

CDR3 nucleotides: TGCGCCAGCAGCCAAGACGGCGCCGGTTCCGGGGAGCTGTTTTTT. Translating gives CASSQDGAGSGELFF. The chain combines TRBV4-3 with TRBJ2-2; D is ambiguous. The germline CDR1 and CDR2 sequences are LGHNA and YSLEER. CDR3 length equals 15 residues. Deletions cut 0 bases from V and 6 bases from J, with 11 bases between.

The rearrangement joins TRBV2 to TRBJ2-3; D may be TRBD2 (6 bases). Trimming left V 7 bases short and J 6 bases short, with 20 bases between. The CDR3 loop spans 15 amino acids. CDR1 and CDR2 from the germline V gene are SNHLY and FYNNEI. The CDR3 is CASTLLARSGDTQYF. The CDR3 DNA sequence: TGTGCCAGCACTCTTTTGGCCAGGAGCGGGGATACGCAGTATTTT.

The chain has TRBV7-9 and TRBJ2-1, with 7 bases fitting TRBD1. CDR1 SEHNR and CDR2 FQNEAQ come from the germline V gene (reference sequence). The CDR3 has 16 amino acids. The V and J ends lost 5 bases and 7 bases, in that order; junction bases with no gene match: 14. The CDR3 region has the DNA TGTGCCAGCAGCGGGAAGCAGGGGACAGACAATAATGAGCAGTTCTTC. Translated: CASSGKQGTDNNEQFF.

CDR3 in DNA: TGTGCCAGCAGTGAATGGGACACGGGCGTCTATGGCTACACCTTC. Translation: CASSEWDTGVYGYTF. This chain uses TRBV25-1 with TRBJ1-2; D possibly corresponds to TRBD1 (6 bases). Germline assignment: CDR1 MGHDK and CDR2 SYGVNS. V was pared by 1 base and J by 4 bases, with 13 bases between. The CDR3 runs 15 residues.

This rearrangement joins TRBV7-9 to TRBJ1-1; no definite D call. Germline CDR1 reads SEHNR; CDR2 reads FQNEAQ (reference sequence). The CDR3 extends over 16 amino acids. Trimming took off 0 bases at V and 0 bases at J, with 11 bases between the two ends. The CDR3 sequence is CASSLAGLSMNTEAFF. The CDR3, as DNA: TGTGCCAGCAGCTTAGCGGGCCTGTCGATGAACACTGAAGCTTTCTTT. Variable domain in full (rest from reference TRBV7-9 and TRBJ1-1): DTGVSQNPRHKITKRGQNVTFRCDPISEHNRLYWYRQTLGQGPEFLTYFQNEAQLEKSRLLSDRFSAERPKGSFSTLEIQRTEQGDSAMYLCASSLAGLSMNTEAFFGQGTRLTVV.

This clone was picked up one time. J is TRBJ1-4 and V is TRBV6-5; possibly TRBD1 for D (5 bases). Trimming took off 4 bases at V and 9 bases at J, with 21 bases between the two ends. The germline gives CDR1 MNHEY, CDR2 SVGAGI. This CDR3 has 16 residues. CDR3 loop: CASSSYRSGGGKKLFF. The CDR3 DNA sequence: TGTGCCAGCAGTTCCTACAGGTCGGGGGGGGGAAAAAAACTGTTTTTT.

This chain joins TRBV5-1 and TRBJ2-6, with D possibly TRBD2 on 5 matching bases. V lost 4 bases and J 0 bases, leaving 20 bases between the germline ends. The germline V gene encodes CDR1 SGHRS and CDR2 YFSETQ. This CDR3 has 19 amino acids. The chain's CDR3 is CASSAGPIANPSGANVLTF. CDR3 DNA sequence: TGCGCCAGCAGCGCCGGACCAATAGCGAACCCCTCTGGGGCCAACGTCCTGACTTTC.

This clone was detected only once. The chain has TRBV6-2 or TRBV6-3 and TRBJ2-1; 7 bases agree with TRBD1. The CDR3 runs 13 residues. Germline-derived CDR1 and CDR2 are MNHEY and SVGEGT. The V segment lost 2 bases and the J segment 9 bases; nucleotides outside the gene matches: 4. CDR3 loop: CASSYTNRGEQFF. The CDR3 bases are TGTGCCAGCAGTTACACTAACAGGGGTGAGCAGTTCTTC.